Given below is one TCR beta chain in context. This beta chain is off target for a library built for alpha chains, so its abundance means little. TCRdb recomputed calls from the 5' RACE reads with MiXCR, one row per CDR3 protein. The sample records about 140 distinct CDR3 sequences, about a sixth being singletons. The data originate from a study of spatial heterogeneity in lung cancer. The time point denotes: sample taken at primary tumor resection. V shed 8 bases and J shed 7 bases, with 22 bases lying between them. CDR3 size: 14 residues. CDR1 is DFQATT, CDR2 SNEGSKA, per germline (reference sequence).

This clonotype was obtained from a male donor with early-stage non-small cell lung cancer. The chain recombines TRBV20-1 with TRBJ2-3; D could derive from TRBD1 or TRBD2 (5 bases each). This specimen consisted of normal lung tissue next to the tumor, obtained at surgery. CDR3: CSTPLDTEEYTQYF. DNA for the CDR3: TGCAGTACGCCCCTGGACACGGAGGAGTATACGCAGTATTTT.